This T cell receptor (beta chain) emerged from a study of immune heterogeneity within non-small cell lung tumors. Study-wide findings and caveats: The study found identical dominant CDR3 beta clonotypes recurring across tumor sites within a patient, alongside site-unique high-frequency clones.

With regard to this clonotype: Its antigen is still unknown.

Multiplex PCR employing 32 V and 13 J primers generated amplicons of the TCR beta CDR3. TCRdb itself ran the multiplex PCR reads through MiXCR, one entry per CDR3 protein. The top ten clones hold approximately 15% of a sample with about 3,400 distinct CDR3 sequences, 37% of them seen once. V was shortened by 9 bases and J by 7 bases, with 16 bases between the two germline ends. The CDR3 length is 12 residues. Germline V lookup: CDR1 MNHEY, CDR2 SVGEGT. Bulk tumor genomic DNA constituted the template, at 600 to 750 ng per sample. Each primary tumor yielded several biopsies, collected far apart from one another at surgery. Undergoing curative surgery were patients whose non-small cell lung cancer was untreated and newly diagnosed.

This receptor was identified in a man aged 65 to 79 with non-small cell lung cancer. The sample taken for sequencing was lung tumor tissue. This rearrangement joins TRBV6-2 or TRBV6-3 to TRBJ2-7; TRBD1 is a possible D gene (5 bases). This chain's CDR3 is CASTSSRTEQYF. In DNA form, the CDR3 reads TGTGCCAGTACCTCTTCTCGGACAGAGCAGTACTTC.